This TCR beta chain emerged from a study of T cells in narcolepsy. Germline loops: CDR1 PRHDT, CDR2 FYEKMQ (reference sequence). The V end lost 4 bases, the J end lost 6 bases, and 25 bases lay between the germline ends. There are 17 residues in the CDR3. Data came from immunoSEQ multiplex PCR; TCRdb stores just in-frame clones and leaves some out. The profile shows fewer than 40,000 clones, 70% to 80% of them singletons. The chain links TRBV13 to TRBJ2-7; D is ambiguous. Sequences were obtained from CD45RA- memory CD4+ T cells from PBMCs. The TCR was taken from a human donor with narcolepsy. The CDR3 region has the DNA TGTGCCAGCAGCTACGTCCCGGTTAGCCTAGTCGAAGGCGAGCAGTACTTC. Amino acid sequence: CASSYVPVSLVEGEQYF.